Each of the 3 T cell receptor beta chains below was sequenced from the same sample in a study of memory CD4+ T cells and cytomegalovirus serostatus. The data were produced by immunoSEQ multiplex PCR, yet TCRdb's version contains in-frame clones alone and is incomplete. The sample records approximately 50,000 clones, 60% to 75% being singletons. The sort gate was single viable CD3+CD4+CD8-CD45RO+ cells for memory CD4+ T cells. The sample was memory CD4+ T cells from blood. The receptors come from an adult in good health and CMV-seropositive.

This CDR3 reads CALNSGIYNEQFF. CDR3 sequence (DNA): TGTGCCCTGAATAGCGGGATCTACAATGAGCAGTTCTTC. V gene TRBV30 combines with J gene TRBJ2-1; TRBD2 matches 8 bases. The CDR3 contains 13 residues. The germline V gene has CDR1 GTSNPN and CDR2 SVGIG (reference sequence). V was clipped by 8 bases and J by 3 bases; unmatched bases: 6.

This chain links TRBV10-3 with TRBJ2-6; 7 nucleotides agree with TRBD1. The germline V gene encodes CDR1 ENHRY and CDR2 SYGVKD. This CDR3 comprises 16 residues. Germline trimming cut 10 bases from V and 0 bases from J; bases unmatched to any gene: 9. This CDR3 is CATKQGTLSGANVLTF. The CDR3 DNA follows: TGTGCCACGAAACAGGGGACCCTCTCTGGGGCCAACGTCCTGACTTTC.

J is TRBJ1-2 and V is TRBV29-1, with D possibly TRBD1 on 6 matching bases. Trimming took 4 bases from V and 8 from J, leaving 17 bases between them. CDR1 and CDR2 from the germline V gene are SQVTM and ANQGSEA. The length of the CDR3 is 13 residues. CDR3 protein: CSVGNRAGDGYTF. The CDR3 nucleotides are TGCAGCGTTGGGAACAGGGCGGGGGACGGCTACACCTTC. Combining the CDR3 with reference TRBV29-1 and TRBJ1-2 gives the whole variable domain SAVISQKPSRDICQRGTSLTIQCQVDSQVTMMFWYRQQPGQSLTLIATANQGSEATYESGFVIDKFPISRPNLTFSTLTVSNMSPEDSSIYLCSVGNRAGDGYTFGSGTRLTVV.